One sample yielded the 11 T cell receptor beta chains listed below, sequenced in a study of identical twins. TCRdb fed the 5' RACE reads into MiXCR, producing one record per CDR3 protein. The sample shows over 200,000 distinct CDR3 sequences, about 10% of them seen only once. The sequencing input was memory T cells sorted from blood. These TCRs come from a man between 45 and 60 years old in good health.

Ten or more counts support this clonotype. The J gene is TRBJ2-5, the V gene TRBV5-1; the match to TRBD1 covers 9 bases. CDR1 is SGHRS, CDR2 YFSETQ, per germline. V dropped 4 bases and J dropped 3; count of bases not matched to a gene: 7. The CDR3 spans 15 residues. DNA for the CDR3: TGCGCCAGCAGCCGGGGGACAGGGCGGGAAGAGACCCAGTACTTC. It yields the protein CASSRGTGREETQYF.

A few counts support this clonotype. The V and J genes are TRBV6-1 and TRBJ1-5, with D perhaps matching TRBD1 (6 bases). The CDR3 loop spans 15 amino acids. CDR1 is MNHNS, CDR2 SASEGT, per germline. Trimming removed 6 bases from V and 0 bases from J, with 12 bases in between. The chain's CDR3 is CASRHRVSSNQPQHF. CDR3 nucleotides: TGTGCCAGCAGGCACAGGGTAAGTAGCAATCAGCCCCAGCATTTT.

This clonotype was recorded a few times. The V gene is TRBV12-3 or TRBV12-4, the J gene TRBJ2-1, with D hard to call. The CDR3 is made up of 14 amino acids. Deletions cut 0 bases from V and 6 bases from J, with 9 bases between. This CDR3 is CASSLASITNEQFF. The CDR3 coding sequence is TGTGCCAGCAGTTTAGCGTCGATCACCAATGAGCAGTTCTTC.

There are many counts of this clonotype. The chain links TRBV5-4 to TRBJ1-2; D gene uncertain. Germline CDR1 reads SGHNT; CDR2 reads YYREEE (reference sequence). Trimming cost V 0 bases and J 3 bases, with 15 bases left between them. The CDR3 length is 16 residues. The CDR3, as DNA: TGTGCCAGCAGCTTGGTAGCTACCATCGGAGACTATGGCTACACCTTC. This gives the protein CASSLVATIGDYGYTF.

This clonotype was recorded many times. The gene calls are TRBV7-6 and TRBJ2-5; TRBD2 might be the D (5 bases). CDR1 SGHVS and CDR2 FNYEAQ come from the germline V gene. The V gene lost 6 bases and the J gene lost 5 bases, with 19 bases spanning the gap. CDR3 length: 15 amino acids. CDR3 in amino acids: CASRHPRVASETQYF. CDR3 DNA sequence: TGTGCCAGCAGACATCCTAGGGTAGCGAGTGAGACCCAGTACTTC.

In this sample, this clonotype turned up many times. This sequence joins TRBV7-2 and TRBJ2-7; 10 bases are a match to TRBD2. Germline V CDR1 and CDR2: SGHTA, FQGNSA. This CDR3 is 16 amino acids long. The ends lost 5 bases at V and 2 bases at J; junction bases unmatched: 9. The CDR3 loop reads CASSKSIAGGTYEQYF. DNA of the CDR3: TGTGCCAGCAGCAAATCCATAGCGGGAGGTACCTACGAGCAGTACTTC.

J is TRBJ2-1 and V is TRBV7-8, with 14 positions matching TRBD2. This CDR3 comprises 19 residues. Unmatched junction bases numbered 8, after V lost 4 bases and J lost 0 bases. The germline gives CDR1 SGHVS, CDR2 FQNEAQ. In nucleotides, the CDR3 is TGTGCCAGCAGCTCCAGGACTAGCGGGGGGACAAGCTCCTACAATGAGCAGTTCTTC. This encodes CASSSRTSGGTSSYNEQFF.

This clonotype has a handful of counts. The V gene is TRBV29-1, the J gene TRBJ1-1, with TRBD1 identical over 8 bases. The CDR3 spans 14 residues. Unmatched junction bases numbered 6, after V lost 0 bases and J lost 6 bases. Germline values: CDR1 SQVTM, CDR2 ANQGSEA. The CDR3 nucleotides are TGCAGCGTTGAAGAACCAGCAGGGGGCCCTGAAGCTTTCTTT. As protein: CSVEEPAGGPEAFF.

The rearrangement uses TRBV4-2 and TRBJ2-7; D is unresolved. The CDR3 sequence is 15 residues long. V was pared by 0 bases and J by 0 bases, with 9 bases between. The germline V gene encodes CDR1 LGHNA and CDR2 YNFKEQ. CDR3 in DNA: TGTGCCAGCAGCCAAGATCGTCAGGCCTCCTACGAGCAGTACTTC. As protein: CASSQDRQASYEQYF.

Concerning this clonotype: With a much larger clone just one base away, this may be a read error. V usage is TRBV20-1 and J usage is TRBJ2-2; D perhaps matches TRBD2 (6 bases). Germline values: CDR1 DFQATT, CDR2 SNEGSKA (reference sequence). This CDR3 contains 14 residues. The CDR3 DNA reads as TGCAGTGCTGGCACAATTCAAAGGATCGGGGGGCTGTTTTTT. As protein: CSAGTIQRIGGLFF.

V is TRBV28 and J is TRBJ2-7; unclear D gene. This CDR3 is built from 16 residues. Germline V gene lookup returns CDR1 MDHEN and CDR2 SYDVKM. V was trimmed by 1 base and J by 3 bases, leaving 16 bases between them. CDR3 DNA: TGTGCCAGCAGTTTATTCAGTGGCAGGCGTCGCTACGAGCAGTACTTC. It encodes CASSLFSGRRRYEQYF.